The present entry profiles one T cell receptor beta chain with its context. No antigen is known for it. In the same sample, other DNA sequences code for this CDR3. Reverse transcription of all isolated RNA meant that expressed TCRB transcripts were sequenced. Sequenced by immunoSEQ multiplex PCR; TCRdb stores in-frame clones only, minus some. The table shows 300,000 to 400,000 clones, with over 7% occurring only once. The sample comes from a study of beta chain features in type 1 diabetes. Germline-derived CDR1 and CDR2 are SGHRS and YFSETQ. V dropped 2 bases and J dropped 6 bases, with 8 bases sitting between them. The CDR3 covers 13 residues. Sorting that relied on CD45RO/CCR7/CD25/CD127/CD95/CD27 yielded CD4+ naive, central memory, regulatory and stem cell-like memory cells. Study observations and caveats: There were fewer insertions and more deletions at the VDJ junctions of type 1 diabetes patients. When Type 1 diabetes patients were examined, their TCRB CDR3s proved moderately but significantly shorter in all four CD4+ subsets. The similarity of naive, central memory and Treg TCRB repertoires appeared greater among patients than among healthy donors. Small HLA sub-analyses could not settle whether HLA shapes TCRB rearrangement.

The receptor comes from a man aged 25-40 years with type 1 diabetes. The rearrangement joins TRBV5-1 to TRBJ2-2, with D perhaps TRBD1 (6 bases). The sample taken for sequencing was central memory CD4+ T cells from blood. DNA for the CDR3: TGCGCCAGCAGCTTACAGGGCCCCGGGGAGCTGTTTTTT. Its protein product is CASSLQGPGELFF.